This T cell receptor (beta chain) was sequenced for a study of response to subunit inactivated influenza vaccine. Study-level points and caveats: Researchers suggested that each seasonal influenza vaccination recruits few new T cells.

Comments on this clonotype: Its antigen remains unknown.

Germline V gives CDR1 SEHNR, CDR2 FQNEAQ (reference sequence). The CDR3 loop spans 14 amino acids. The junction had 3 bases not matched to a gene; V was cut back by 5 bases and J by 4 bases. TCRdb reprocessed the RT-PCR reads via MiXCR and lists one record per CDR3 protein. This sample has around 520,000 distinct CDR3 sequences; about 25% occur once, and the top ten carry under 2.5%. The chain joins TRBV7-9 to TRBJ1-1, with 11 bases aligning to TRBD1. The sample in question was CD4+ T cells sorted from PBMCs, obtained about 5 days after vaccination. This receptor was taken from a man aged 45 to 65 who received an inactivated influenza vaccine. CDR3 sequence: CASSRGTGGTEAFF. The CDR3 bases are TGTGCCAGCAGCAGAGGGACAGGGGGCACTGAAGCTTTCTTT.